These 2 T cell receptor beta chains share one sample of origin, sequenced in a study of shared clonotypes between healthy human individuals. Profiled with immunoSEQ multiplex PCR; TCRdb holds only in-frame clones, not every one. The data show under 650,000 clones, about 96% seen once. The source material was naive CD4+ T cells sorted from blood. The subset denotes: CD45RA+ positively selected. The receptor source for this set is a young woman in good health.

The chain employs TRBV19 and TRBJ1-5; tentative D call: TRBD1 (5 bases). V lost 5 bases and J lost 9, with 14 bases in between. CDR3 length equals 13 residues. Per germline, CDR1 LNHDA and CDR2 SQIVND (reference sequence). In nucleotides, the CDR3 is TGTGCCAGTAGTGTTCAGGGACCTCGGCCCCAGCATTTT. Translating it yields CASSVQGPRPQHF.

The chain combines TRBV21-1 with TRBJ2-1; TRBD2, the table's D call, lacks a check against the DNA. TRBV21-1 is a listed pseudogene. CDR3 length: 15 residues. The CDR3 here is CASSPRGEVDNEQFF. As DNA, the CDR3 is TGTGCCAGCAGCCCTCGGGGGGAGGTAGACAATGAGCAGTTCTTC.